Presented here are 21 T cell receptor beta chains from one specimen sequenced in a study of long-term antiretroviral therapy in people with HIV. Samples were assayed with immunoSEQ v3.0 at survey level. Libraries were prepared by immunoSEQ multiplex PCR; TCRdb keeps only in-frame clonotypes and omits some of them. This sample has some 43,000 clones, with more than 75% found just once. The source material was unsorted PBMCs, sampled 0.1 years before starting antiretroviral therapy. These receptor sequences come from a woman between 50 and 59 years old with HIV.

The CDR3 DNA is TGTGCCAGCAGAATAGCCCCGAACACCGGGGAGCTGTTTTTT. This codes for CASRIAPNTGELFF. This rearrangement joins TRBV6-5 to TRBJ2-2; the D is unclear. CDR1 and CDR2 from the germline V gene are MNHEY and SVGAGI. V was cut by 6 bases and J by 0 bases, with 8 bases left in between. The CDR3 has 14 amino acids.

The V and J genes are TRBV30 and TRBJ2-2; D possibly corresponds to TRBD1 (6 bases). Germline CDR1 is GTSNPN and CDR2 is SVGIG (reference sequence). CDR3 size: 15 residues. Trimming cost V 2 bases and J 5 bases, with 15 bases left between them. CDR3 DNA sequence: TGTGCCTGGAGTTCAGGGGTTATCAGGACCGGGGAGCTGTTTTTT. This codes for CAWSSGVIRTGELFF.

V is TRBV2 and J is TRBJ2-1; no reliable D call. The germline V gene has CDR1 SNHLY and CDR2 FYNNEI. CDR3 length: 13 residues. V lost 2 bases and J 15 bases, leaving 17 bases between the germline ends. In DNA, the CDR3 is TGTGCCAGCAGTGAAATAGTAGGCACCCTGTTGTTCTTC. Encoded protein: CASSEIVGTLLFF.

The chain is built from TRBV4-1 and TRBJ2-3; D possibly matches TRBD1 or TRBD2 (5 bases each). Deletions cut 0 bases from V and 0 bases from J, with 10 bases between. Germline-derived CDR1 and CDR2 are MGHRA and YSYEKL. This CDR3 has 16 amino acids. The CDR3 loop is CASSQDGGPSTDTQYF. The CDR3, as DNA: TGCGCCAGCAGCCAAGATGGGGGACCAAGCACAGATACGCAGTATTTT.

In its sample, this clone was seen a few times. The chain links TRBV5-1 to TRBJ1-4, with D perhaps TRBD1 (5 bases). V lost 1 base to trimming and J lost 7 bases, with 8 bases between them. The CDR3 length is 13 residues. Germline CDR1 reads SGHRS; CDR2 reads YFSETQ. The CDR3 region has the DNA TGCGCCAGCAGCTTGTCAGGGTCTGAAAAACTGTTTTTT. Translated, it gives CASSLSGSEKLFF. The full variable domain, with the rest looked up from reference TRBV5-1 and TRBJ1-4, is KAGVTQTPRYLIKTRGQQVTLSCSPISGHRSVSWYQQTPGQGLQFLFEYFSETQRNKGNFPGRFSGRQFSNSRSEMNVSTLELGDSALYLCASSLSGSEKLFFGSGTQLSVL.

A few counts support this clone. The V call is TRBV7-9, the J call TRBJ1-1; a weak D match, TRBD1 (6 bases). Germline V gives CDR1 SEHNR, CDR2 FQNEAQ (reference sequence). V lost 5 bases to trimming and J lost 1 base, with 11 bases between them. The CDR3 sequence is 14 residues long. CDR3 nucleotides: TGTGCCAGCAGCCTCCAGGGGAGGAACACTGAAGCTTTCTTT. It is translated as CASSLQGRNTEAFF.

The chain couples TRBV6-6 to TRBJ1-1; 10 nucleotides match TRBD1. Germline values: CDR1 MNHNY, CDR2 SVGAGI (reference sequence). The CDR3 length is 15 residues. V was pared by 0 bases and J by 8 bases, with 6 bases of the junction left unmatched. CDR3: CASSYSGTGAKEAFF. In DNA form, the CDR3 reads TGTGCCAGCAGTTACTCGGGGACAGGGGCCAAGGAAGCTTTCTTT.

For this clone: One end of the junction is discordant with germline, which a read error may explain. The chain joins TRBV12-5 to TRBJ1-5; 8 bases fit TRBD1. This CDR3 contains 17 residues. Germline V gene data show CDR1 as LGHNT and CDR2 as FRNRAP. In DNA, the CDR3 is TGTGCTAGTGGTCTGGTCTGGGCAGGGGGCGGGGGTCAGCCCCAGCATTTT. Protein: CASGLVWAGGGGQPQHF.

CDR3 residues: CASSQLGQDYEQYF. CDR3 nucleotides: TGCGCCAGCAGCCAGCTAGGACAGGACTACGAGCAGTACTTC. The gene calls are TRBV4-1 and TRBJ2-7, with TRBD1 matching over 7 bases. Germline lookup yields CDR1 MGHRA and CDR2 YSYEKL. There are 14 residues in the CDR3. V lost 3 bases to trimming and J lost 3 bases; unmatched junction nucleotides: 5.

This sequence joins TRBV5-4 and TRBJ2-2; 9 positions match TRBD2. The CDR3 runs to 17 residues. Germline assignment: CDR1 SGHNT and CDR2 YYREEE (reference sequence). V dropped 1 base and J dropped 2; count of bases not matched to a gene: 6. The CDR3 protein is CASSLFSGGLNTGELFF. The CDR3 nucleotides are TGTGCCAGCAGCTTGTTTAGCGGGGGCCTAAACACCGGGGAGCTGTTTTTT.

This rearrangement joins TRBV7-3 to TRBJ2-2; D is ambiguous. Germline V gene sequence: CDR1 SGHTA, CDR2 FQGTGA. V was cut by 2 bases and J by 3 bases, with 16 bases left in between. The CDR3 has 17 amino acids. This CDR3 reads CASSLYVDPQHTGELFF. In DNA form, the CDR3 reads TGTGCCAGCAGCTTATACGTGGACCCGCAGCACACCGGGGAGCTGTTTTTT.

The chain recombines TRBV6-5 with TRBJ2-6; tentatively, D is TRBD2 (7 bases). Deletions cut 6 bases from V and 4 bases from J, with 13 bases between. The CDR3 consists of 15 residues. Germline V gene data show CDR1 as MNHEY and CDR2 as SVGAGI. CDR3 loop: CASRAQGLGANVLTF. The CDR3 DNA sequence: TGTGCCAGCAGAGCACAGGGACTAGGGGCCAACGTCCTGACTTTC.

The rearrangement uses TRBV11-3 and TRBJ2-1; D is possibly TRBD1 (5 bases). The CDR3 covers 14 residues. Germline V gene data show CDR1 as SGHNT and CDR2 as YENEEA. V was trimmed by 3 bases and J by 3 bases, leaving 9 bases between them. CDR3 residues: CASSFSGNYNEQFF. Written as DNA, the CDR3 is TGTGCCAGCAGCTTTTCAGGGAACTACAATGAGCAGTTCTTC.

Comments on this clone: Germline is not matched at one junction end, which may reflect a read error. V usage is TRBV6-6 and J usage is TRBJ1-4; no clear D gene. The V gene's germline CDR1 is MNHNY and CDR2 SVGAGI (reference sequence). This CDR3 is built from 13 residues. CDR3 residues: CTSRLTTNEKLFF. DNA for the CDR3: TGTACCAGCCGGCTAACAACTAATGAAAAACTGTTTTTT.

This chain connects TRBV25-1 to TRBJ1-1; D is uncertain. The length of the CDR3 is 13 residues. The V gene's germline CDR1 is MGHDK and CDR2 SYGVNS. V lost 3 bases, J lost 4 bases, and 9 bases lay in between. The CDR3 sequence is CASSDSGGTEAFF. DNA of the CDR3: TGTGCCAGCAGTGATTCGGGCGGCACTGAAGCTTTCTTT.

V and J are TRBV4-2 and TRBJ2-5, with 9 bases aligning to TRBD2. The CDR3 is 17 amino acids. The germline V gene has CDR1 LGHNA and CDR2 YNFKEQ. V lost 0 bases, J lost 5 bases, and 10 bases stayed unmatched. The CDR3 protein is CASSQDGAGGRGETQYF. CDR3 coding DNA: TGTGCCAGCAGCCAAGACGGCGCGGGGGGGCGTGGGGAGACCCAGTACTTC.

The chain combines TRBV5-1 with TRBJ2-2, with 9 bases lining up with TRBD1. Per the germline V gene, CDR1 is SGHRS and CDR2 is YFSETQ. The CDR3 consists of 15 residues. With V trimmed by 1 base and J by 2 bases, 0 bases remained unmatched. The CDR3 DNA reads TGCGCCAGCAGCTTGACAGGGGGCAACACCGGGGAGCTGTTTTTT. It specifies CASSLTGGNTGELFF.

V is TRBV12-5 and J is TRBJ1-1; D is unresolved. The germline CDR1 and CDR2 sequences are LGHNT and FRNRAP. Trimming took 3 bases from V and 4 from J, leaving 6 bases between them. The CDR3 sequence is 12 residues long. CDR3 coding DNA: TGTGCTAGTGGTTTCCGGGTCACTGAAGCTTTCTTT. This encodes CASGFRVTEAFF.

The chain has TRBV6-4 and TRBJ1-5; D perhaps matches TRBD1 (5 bases). The CDR3 spans 13 residues. The germline V gene encodes CDR1 MRHNA and CDR2 SNTAGT. The V end lost 6 bases, the J end lost 7 bases, and 13 bases lay between the germline ends. The DNA for the CDR3 is TGTGCCAGCAGCGAACAGGCGGGCCAGCCCCAGCATTTT. The encoded protein is CASSEQAGQPQHF.

This rearrangement joins TRBV4-1 to TRBJ2-7; 9 bases fit TRBD1. Germline V CDR1 and CDR2: MGHRA, YSYEKL. This CDR3 contains 14 residues. The trim removed 2 bases at V and 7 bases at J, leaving 6 bases unmatched. In nucleotides, the CDR3 is TGCGCCAGCAGCCAATCACAGGGGGCGGATGAGCAGTACTTC. It is translated as CASSQSQGADEQYF.

The table lists this clone with a few counts. The chain uses TRBV29-1 and TRBJ1-4, with D maybe TRBD1 (6 bases). The CDR3 is made up of 19 amino acids. Trimming stripped 3 bases from V and 3 bases from J, with 26 bases between. CDR1 and CDR2 (germline): SQVTM, ANQGSEA. CDR3 sequence reads: CSVDCGGRQGLIANEKLFF. DNA of the CDR3: TGCAGCGTTGATTGTGGGGGGAGGCAGGGGCTTATAGCTAATGAAAAACTGTTTTTT.